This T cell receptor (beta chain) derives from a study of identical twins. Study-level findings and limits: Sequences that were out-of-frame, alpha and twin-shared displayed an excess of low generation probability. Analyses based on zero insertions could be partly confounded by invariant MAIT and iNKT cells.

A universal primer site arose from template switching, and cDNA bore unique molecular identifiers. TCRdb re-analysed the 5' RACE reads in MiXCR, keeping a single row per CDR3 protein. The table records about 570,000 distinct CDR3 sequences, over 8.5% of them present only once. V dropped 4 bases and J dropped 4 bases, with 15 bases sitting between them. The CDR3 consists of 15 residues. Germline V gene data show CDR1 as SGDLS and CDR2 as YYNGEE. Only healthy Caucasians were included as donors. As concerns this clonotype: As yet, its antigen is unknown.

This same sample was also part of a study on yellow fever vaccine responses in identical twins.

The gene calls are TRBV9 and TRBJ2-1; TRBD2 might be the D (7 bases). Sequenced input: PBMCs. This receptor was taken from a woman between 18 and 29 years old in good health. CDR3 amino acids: CASSLMAGAYNEQFF. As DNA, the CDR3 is TGTGCCAGCAGCCTCATGGCGGGGGCTTACAATGAGCAGTTCTTC.